The following is a TCR beta chain sequence with its context. These data come from a study of blood T cell repertoires in COVID-19. Study information: From the United States, Italy and Spain came samples of acute and convalescent COVID-19. Sources were T cells, B-cell-depleted T cells, or PBMCs; the material itself was cDNA or gDNA.

In the original processing: Amplifying reference gene primers gave estimates of nucleated cell counts. TCRdb keeps only in-frame clones here, not all; method: immunoSEQ multiplex PCR. V, J and clone size are taken as reported in that table, and D and trimming were inferred from the DNA itself. The sample holds about 200,000 clones, roughly 90% seen once. The CDR3 contains 15 residues. The V end was cut by 0 bases, the J end by 5 bases, with 11 bases between. From germline, CDR1 is SGHRS and CDR2 YFSETQ. The chain links TRBV5-1 to TRBJ2-2, with D possibly matching TRBD1 (6 bases). The sequence derives from a woman in her 40s who had recovered from COVID-19. What was sequenced was peripheral blood. CDR3: CASSLDRVGTGELFF. In DNA, the CDR3 is TGCGCCAGCAGCTTGGACAGGGTGGGGACCGGGGAGCTGTTTTTT.